Detailed here is one TCR beta chain. This sample was taken from a study of T-cell reconstitution after alpha-beta-depleted transplantation in children. Preparing the TCRbeta library involved the use of unique molecular identifiers. Each CDR3 protein is one row after TCRdb ran MiXCR on the PCR reads. The data show over 150,000 distinct CDR3 sequences, less than 8% seen once. V trimming: 1 base; J trimming: 1 base; junction bases outside the gene matches: 1. Per germline, CDR1 MNHEY and CDR2 SMNVEV (reference sequence). The length of the CDR3 is 16 residues. The starting material was PBMCs from the stem cell graft donor, obtained from the stem cell graft. This chain connects TRBV27 to TRBJ2-2; 9 bases are shared with TRBD2. The clonotype originates from a human donor who donated a stem cell graft to a child with Wiskott-Aldrich syndrome. The CDR3 reads CASSLFSGGNTGELFF. CDR3 sequence (DNA): TGTGCCAGCAGTTTATTTAGCGGGGGGAACACCGGGGAGCTGTTTTTT.